The TCR beta chain described here comes from a study of blood T cells in healthy people across ages. Study-wide points: It was the long-lived donors that had more naive CD4+ cells and higher diversity than aged donors.

A second PCR of 7 to 11 cycles used a sample-barcoded 5' primer and a J-beta primer mix. In TCRdb, the 5' RACE reads were re-called with MiXCR into one record per CDR3 protein. The repertoire includes some 1.7 million distinct CDR3 sequences, roughly 30% of them detected once, and 7.7% sits in the top ten. The CDR3 length is 14 residues. The germline CDR1 and CDR2 sequences are LNHDA and SQIVND (reference sequence). About this clonotype itself: What it recognizes is unknown. At one boundary the junction diverges from the germline segment, which might be a read error.

This clonotype was sampled from a woman younger than 45 in good health. The chain couples TRBV19 to TRBJ2-5; possible D gene TRBD2, 6 bases. Sequencing was done on a sample of blood. This CDR3 reads CASSSREVGEIQYF. CDR3 nucleotides: TGTGCCAGTAGCTCAAGGGAGGTTGGAGAGATCCAGTACTTC.